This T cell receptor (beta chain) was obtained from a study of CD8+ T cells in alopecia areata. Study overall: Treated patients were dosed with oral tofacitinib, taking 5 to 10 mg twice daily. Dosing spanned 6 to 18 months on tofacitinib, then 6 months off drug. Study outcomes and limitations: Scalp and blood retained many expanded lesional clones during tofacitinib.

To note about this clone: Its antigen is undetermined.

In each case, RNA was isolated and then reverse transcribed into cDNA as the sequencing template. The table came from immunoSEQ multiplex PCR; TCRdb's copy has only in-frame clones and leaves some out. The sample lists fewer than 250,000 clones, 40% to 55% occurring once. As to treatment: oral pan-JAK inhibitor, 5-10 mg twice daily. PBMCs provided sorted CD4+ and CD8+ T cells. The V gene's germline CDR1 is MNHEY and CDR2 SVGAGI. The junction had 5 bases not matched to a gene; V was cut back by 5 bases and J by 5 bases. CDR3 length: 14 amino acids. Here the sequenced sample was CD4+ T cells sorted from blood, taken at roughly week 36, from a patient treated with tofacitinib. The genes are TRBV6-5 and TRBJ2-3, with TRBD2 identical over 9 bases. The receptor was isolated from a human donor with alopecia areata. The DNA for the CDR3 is TGTGCCAGCAGTGTACTAGCGGGCCAAGATACGCAGTATTTT. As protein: CASSVLAGQDTQYF.